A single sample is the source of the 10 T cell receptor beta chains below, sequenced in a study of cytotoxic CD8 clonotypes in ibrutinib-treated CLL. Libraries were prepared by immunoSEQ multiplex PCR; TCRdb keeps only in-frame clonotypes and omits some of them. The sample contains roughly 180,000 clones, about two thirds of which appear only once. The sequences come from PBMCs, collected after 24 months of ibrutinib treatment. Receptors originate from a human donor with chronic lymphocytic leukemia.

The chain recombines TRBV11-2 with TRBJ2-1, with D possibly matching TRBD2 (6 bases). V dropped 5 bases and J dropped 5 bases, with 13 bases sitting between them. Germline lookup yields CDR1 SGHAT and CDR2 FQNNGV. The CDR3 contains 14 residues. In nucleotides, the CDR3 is TGTGCCAGCAGCCCTTTGACTAGGGACAATGAGCAGTTCTTC. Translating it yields CASSPLTRDNEQFF. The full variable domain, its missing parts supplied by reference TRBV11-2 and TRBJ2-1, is EAGVAQSPRYKIIEKRQSVAFWCNPISGHATLYWYQQILGQGPKLLIQFQNNGVVDDSQLPKDRFSAERLKGVDSTLKIQPAKLEDSAVYLCASSPLTRDNEQFFGPGTRLTVL.

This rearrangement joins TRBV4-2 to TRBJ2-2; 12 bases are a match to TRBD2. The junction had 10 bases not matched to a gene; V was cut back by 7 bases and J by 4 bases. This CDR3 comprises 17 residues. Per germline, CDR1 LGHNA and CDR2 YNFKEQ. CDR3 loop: CASTTILAGGPTGELFF. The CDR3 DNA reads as TGTGCCAGCACCACAATTCTAGCGGGAGGGCCCACCGGGGAGCTGTTTTTT.

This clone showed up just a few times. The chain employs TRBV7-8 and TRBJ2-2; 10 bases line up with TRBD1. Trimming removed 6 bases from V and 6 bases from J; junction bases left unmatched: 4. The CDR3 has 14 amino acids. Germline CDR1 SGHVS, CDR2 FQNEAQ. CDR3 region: CASRRTGGAGELFF. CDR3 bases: TGTGCCAGCAGAAGGACAGGGGGAGCCGGGGAGCTGTTTTTT.

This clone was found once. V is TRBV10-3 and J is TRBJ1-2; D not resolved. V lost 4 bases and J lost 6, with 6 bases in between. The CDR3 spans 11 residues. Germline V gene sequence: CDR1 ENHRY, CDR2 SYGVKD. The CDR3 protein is CAISVLDGYTF. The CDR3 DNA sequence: TGTGCCATCAGTGTTCTTGATGGCTACACCTTC.

CDR3 sequence reads: CASSQRSGIVSDTQYF. The CDR3 DNA is TGCGCCAGCAGCCAGCGCAGCGGGATCGTCTCAGATACGCAGTATTTT. V gene TRBV4-1 combines with J gene TRBJ2-3, with 7 bases identical to TRBD2. V lost 3 bases, J lost 4 bases, and 10 bases stayed unmatched. Germline CDR1 and CDR2: MGHRA and YSYEKL. The length of the CDR3 is 16 residues.

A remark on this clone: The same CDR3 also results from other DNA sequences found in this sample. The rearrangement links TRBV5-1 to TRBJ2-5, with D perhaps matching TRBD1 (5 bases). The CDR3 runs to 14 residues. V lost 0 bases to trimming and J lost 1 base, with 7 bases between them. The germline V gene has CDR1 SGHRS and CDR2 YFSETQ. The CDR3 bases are TGCGCCAGCAGCTTGGGACAGATCCAAGAGACCCAGTACTTC. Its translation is CASSLGQIQETQYF.

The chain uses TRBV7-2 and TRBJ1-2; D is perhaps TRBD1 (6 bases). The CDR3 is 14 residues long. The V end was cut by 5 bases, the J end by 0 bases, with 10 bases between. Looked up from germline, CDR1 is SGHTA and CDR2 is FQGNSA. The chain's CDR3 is CASSPRTANYGYTF. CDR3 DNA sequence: TGTGCCAGCAGCCCCCGGACAGCTAACTATGGCTACACCTTC.

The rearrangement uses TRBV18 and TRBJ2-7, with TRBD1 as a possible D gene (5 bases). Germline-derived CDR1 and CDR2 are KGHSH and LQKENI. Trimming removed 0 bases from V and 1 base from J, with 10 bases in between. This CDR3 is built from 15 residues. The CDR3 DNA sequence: TGTGCCAGCTCACCACCAACAGGAGCTTCCTACGAGCAGTACTTC. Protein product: CASSPPTGASYEQYF.

The CDR3 DNA reads as TGTGCCAGCAGCAAAGATTGGCTAGCGGGTATACCGAGGGGAGAGCAGTACTTC. Translated, it gives CASSKDWLAGIPRGEQYF. This chain connects TRBV21-1 to TRBJ2-7; whether TRBD2, the table's D call, matches the DNA was not checked. TRBV21-1 is a pseudogene locus. This CDR3 spans 18 amino acids.

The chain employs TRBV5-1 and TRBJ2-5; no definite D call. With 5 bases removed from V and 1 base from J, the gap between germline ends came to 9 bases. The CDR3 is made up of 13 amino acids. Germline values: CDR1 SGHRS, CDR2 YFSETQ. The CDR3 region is CASSPYSQETQYF. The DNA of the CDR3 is TGCGCCAGCAGTCCTTACTCCCAAGAGACCCAGTACTTC.